The 9 T cell receptor beta chains below were found in one sample sequenced in a study of T cell responses to AZD1222 COVID-19 vaccine (dated by TCRdb to about 2021). Library method: the immunoSEQ multiplex PCR assay. Drawn from immuneACCESS, this table holds only the in-frame rearrangements with V and J called that TCRdb kept. Clones are partly lost; checked studies trace under half to an unresolved V gene and leave the rest unexplained. The sample yields 120,000 or so clones; 92% were counted once. Approximately 1% of the sample goes to the ten largest clones. The sample's time point label, in plain terms: baseline before first vaccination. This sample comprised peripheral blood, obtained on day 0 of AZD1222 vaccination. These receptors all come from an adult in good health.

The CDR3: CASSQGGKGNTQYF. The CDR3 region has the DNA TGTGCCAGCAGCCAAGGGGGGAAAGGGAATACGCAGTATTTT. The V and J genes are TRBV3-1 (or the pseudogene TRBV3-2) and TRBJ2-3; D may correspond to TRBD1 or TRBD2 (5 bases each). The CDR3 has 14 residues. From germline, CDR1 is LGHDT and CDR2 YNNKEL (reference sequence). Between the trimmed V and J ends, which lost 1 base and 7 bases, there was a span of 12 bases.

This chain links TRBV4-1 with TRBJ2-6, with 7 bases fitting TRBD1. The CDR3 has 14 residues. The trim removed 5 bases at V and 12 bases at J, leaving 10 bases unmatched. The V gene's germline CDR1 is MGHRA and CDR2 YSYEKL. The CDR3 nucleotides are TGCGCCAGCAGCGACTCGGACAGGTCGCGCGTCCTGACTTTC. Its translation: CASSDSDRSRVLTF.

The chain carries TRBV2 and TRBJ2-1; TRBD2 aligns across 11 bases. This CDR3 is built from 17 residues. Germline V lookup: CDR1 SNHLY, CDR2 FYNNEI. V gave up 6 bases and J gave up 3 bases; unmatched junction bases: 10. The CDR3: CASRGRLAGYNYNEQFF. The DNA for the CDR3 is TGTGCCAGCAGGGGGCGACTAGCGGGATATAACTACAATGAGCAGTTCTTC.

The gene calls are TRBV5-4 and TRBJ2-3; the D is unclear. The ends were cut back, 4 bases at V and 1 base at J, with 16 bases in the middle. Germline CDR1 is SGHNT and CDR2 is YYREEE (reference sequence). There are 16 residues in the CDR3. The CDR3 region has the DNA TGTGCCAGCAGCCACGAATACTTTCCGGGCACAGATACGCAGTATTTT. Encoded protein: CASSHEYFPGTDTQYF.

The genes are TRBV2 and TRBJ1-3; maybe TRBD1 (5 bases). The CDR3 covers 14 residues. Trimming shortened V by 10 bases and J by 0 bases, and 13 bases separated the two germline ends. The germline CDR1 and CDR2 sequences are SNHLY and FYNNEI. The CDR3 bases are TGTGCCACCGCAGCAGGGTTCTCTGGAAACACCATATATTTT. This translates into CATAAGFSGNTIYF.

This clone was recorded a few times. The chain uses TRBV5-6 and TRBJ1-5; D call uncertain. Trimming took off 4 bases at V and 3 bases at J, with 11 bases between the two ends. The germline CDR1 and CDR2 sequences are SGHDT and YYEEEE. This CDR3 contains 14 residues. The CDR3 loop is CASSIGPINQPQHF. CDR3 bases: TGTGCCAGCAGCATAGGACCGATCAATCAGCCCCAGCATTTT.

The chain links TRBV6-5 to TRBJ2-2, with D unclear. The CDR3 is 16 residues long. V was trimmed by 4 bases and J by 4 bases, leaving 16 bases between them. Germline CDR1 reads MNHEY; CDR2 reads SVGAGI. In DNA form, the CDR3 reads TGTGCCAGCAGTTCCGAATCTGGCAGTCCCACCGGGGAGCTGTTTTTT. It specifies CASSSESGSPTGELFF.

CDR3 region: CASRVGPGVEQYF. Here the CDR3 DNA reads TGTGCCAGCAGGGTAGGGCCAGGGGTCGAGCAGTACTTC. The chain has TRBV27 and TRBJ2-7; D possibly corresponds to TRBD1 (6 bases). The CDR3 covers 13 residues. In germline, CDR1 is MNHEY, CDR2 SMNVEV (reference sequence). V was cut by 6 bases and J by 6 bases, with 15 bases left in between.

The chain couples TRBV18 to TRBJ1-4, with a possible D match to TRBD1 (6 bases). The CDR3 has 16 residues. Germline CDR1 reads KGHSH; CDR2 reads LQKENI. Trimming took off 6 bases at V and 4 bases at J, with 18 bases between the two ends. This CDR3 is CASSPSLQGYNEKLFF. CDR3 DNA: TGTGCCAGCTCTCCGAGTCTACAGGGTTATAATGAAAAACTGTTTTTT.